A single sample gave rise to the 24 T cell receptor beta chains below, sequenced in a study of regulatory T cells in long-lasting Graves disease. The TCR beta library used iRepertoire HTBI primers with Arm-PCR amplification of CDR3. Each CDR3 protein gets one entry after TCRdb re-called the multiplex PCR reads with MiXCR. The repertoire has about 470,000 distinct CDR3 sequences, less than 25% of them found once; the top ten carry approximately 8%. Sample time point: persistent/refractory GD, antithyroid drugs over 5 years with positive TRAb. From RNA extracted from PBMCs, the TCR library was made. This specimen was peripheral blood mononuclear cells (PBMCs), taken when the disease was refractory, from a patient treated with antithyroid drugs. The receptor source for this set is a female donor with Graves disease.

This chain links TRBV10-2 with TRBJ2-3; D is possibly TRBD2 (6 bases). CDR1 and CDR2 (germline): WSHSY, SAAADI. The CDR3 is 15 residues long. Trimming took 0 bases from V and 4 from J, leaving 11 bases between them. CDR3 in DNA: TGCGCCAGCAGTGAGTCCCCTACGGGAGCAGATACGCAGTATTTT. Amino acids: CASSESPTGADTQYF.

As to this clonotype: A read error may be the cause here, since a much bigger clone is one base away. The DNA of the CDR3 is TGTGCCAGCAGTGAATCCGGGGGCGGCAATCAGCCCCAGCATTTT. Amino acids: CASSESGGGNQPQHF. The chain has TRBV6-1 and TRBJ1-5; tentatively, D is TRBD1 (6 bases). Germline lookup yields CDR1 MNHNS and CDR2 SASEGT. The CDR3 runs 15 residues. Deletions cut 2 bases from V and 2 bases from J, with 10 bases between.

This clonotype has at least ten counts. This chain uses TRBV28 with TRBJ1-5, with a possible D match to TRBD1 (5 bases). This CDR3 is built from 14 residues. Trimming left V 5 bases short and J 5 bases short, with 13 bases between. CDR1 and CDR2 (germline): MDHEN, SYDVKM. The CDR3 nucleotides read TGTGCCAGCAGTGAACCAGGGCAGTATCAGCCCCAGCATTTT. It specifies CASSEPGQYQPQHF. Variable domain in full (rest from reference TRBV28 and TRBJ1-5): DVKVTQSSRYLVKRTGEKVFLECVQDMDHENMFWYRQDPGLGLRLIYFSYDVKMKEKGDIPEGYSVSREKKERFSLILESASTNQTSMYLCASSEPGQYQPQHFGDGTRLSIL.

This clonotype was counted ten times or more. The chain uses TRBV5-5 and TRBJ2-7; D gene ambiguous. The germline V gene encodes CDR1 SGHKS and CDR2 YYEKEE (reference sequence). V was pared by 4 bases and J by 2 bases, with 28 bases between. CDR3 size: 19 residues. The CDR3 loop is CASSVASPPSSFQTYEQYF. CDR3 in DNA: TGTGCCAGCAGCGTAGCCTCCCCTCCGTCTTCGTTTCAAACCTACGAGCAGTACTTC.

This clonotype has at least ten counts. This rearrangement joins TRBV12-3 or TRBV12-4 to TRBJ2-5; TRBD2 is a possible D gene (6 bases). V lost 4 bases and J lost 2, with 11 bases in between. This CDR3 contains 14 residues. The CDR3 nucleotides read TGTGCCAGCAGTTCGGGGACTTTTCAAGAGACCCAGTACTTC. Translation gives CASSSGTFQETQYF.

In its sample, this clonotype was seen a few times. This chain links TRBV19 with TRBJ2-7; the match to TRBD2 covers 10 bases. CDR1 and CDR2 from the germline V gene are LNHDA and SQIVND (reference sequence). This CDR3 is 14 amino acids long. Germline trimming cut 5 bases from V and 7 bases from J; bases unmatched to any gene: 8. The CDR3 loop is CASSAAGTSVEQYF. The CDR3 DNA is TGTGCCAGTAGTGCCGCCGGGACTAGCGTTGAGCAGTACTTC.

Remarks on this clonotype: This likely reflects a read error, since a far larger clone is one base away. The genes are TRBV7-8 and TRBJ1-2, with 9 bases identical to TRBD1. The CDR3 covers 13 residues. CDR1 SGHVS and CDR2 FQNEAQ come from the germline V gene. The CDR3 spells CASTGQGNYGHTF. CDR3 DNA: TGTGCCAGCACCGGACAGGGGAACTATGGCCACACCTTC.

The chain couples TRBV27 to TRBJ1-1, with D unresolved. This CDR3 is 15 amino acids long. Germline V gene data show CDR1 as MNHEY and CDR2 as SMNVEV (reference sequence). Trimming removed 6 bases at V and 1 base at J, with 15 bases between. CDR3 nucleotides: TGTGCCAGCAGCGCCGCCGTCTTGGGGAACACTGAAGCTTTCTTT. Translated: CASSAAVLGNTEAFF.

This clonotype was counted at least ten times. This chain links TRBV10-3 with TRBJ2-2, with D hard to call. In germline, CDR1 is ENHRY, CDR2 SYGVKD. Trimming left V 11 bases short and J 4 bases short, with 14 bases between. This CDR3 region has 13 residues. For the CDR3, the DNA is TGTGCCTCAAGGCCCACAAGCACCGGGGAGCTGTTTTTT. Protein: CASRPTSTGELFF.

Many counts were recorded for this clonotype. This chain links TRBV6-1 with TRBJ1-2; 7 bases line up with TRBD1. The V segment lost 7 bases and the J segment 3 bases; nucleotides outside the gene matches: 8. CDR1 is MNHNS and CDR2 is SASEGT in the germline V gene. The length of the CDR3 is 14 residues. CDR3 DNA: TGTGCCAGCACCAAGACCGGGACAGACTATGGCTACACCTTC. Translated, it gives CASTKTGTDYGYTF.

This clonotype was recorded a few times. The rearrangement uses TRBV6-2 or TRBV6-3 and TRBJ2-7, with 7 bases fitting TRBD1. Germline lookup yields CDR1 MNHEY and CDR2 SVGEGT. The CDR3 runs 17 residues. V was pared by 5 bases and J by 4 bases, with 17 bases of the junction left unmatched. CDR3 nucleotide sequence: TGTGCCAGCAGTCAATCCCGTTCACCGGGACAGCTATACGAGCAGTACTTC. This gives the protein CASSQSRSPGQLYEQYF.

This clonotype came up once. This may stem from a read error, because a much larger clone lies one nucleotide away. This chain joins TRBV7-9 and TRBJ1-1; D is unresolved. V lost 5 bases to trimming and J lost 4 bases, with 14 bases between them. Germline V CDR1 and CDR2: SEHNR, FQNEAQ (reference sequence). The length of the CDR3 is 14 residues. The CDR3: CASSPAQDPTEAFF. The DNA of the CDR3 is TGTGCCAGCAGCCCCGCTCAGGATCCCACTGAAGCTTTCTTT.

Details on this clonotype: Possible read error: a much larger clone is one base away. The CDR3 coding sequence is TGTGCCAGCAGCTTACGTGGCAGGGTAGAGGTTAGGACTGAAACTTTCTTT. Amino acid sequence: CASSLRGRVEVRTETFF. The chain uses TRBV7-8 and TRBJ1-1, with TRBD1 as a possible D gene (5 bases). CDR1 and CDR2 (germline): SGHVS, FQNEAQ. This CDR3 has 17 residues.

This clonotype was observed at least ten times. This chain joins TRBV28 and TRBJ2-2; D possibly corresponds to TRBD2 (7 bases). The V and J ends lost 8 bases and 0 bases respectively, with 16 bases between them. The CDR3 runs to 16 residues. Per germline, CDR1 MDHEN and CDR2 SYDVKM. In DNA form, the CDR3 reads TGTGCCAGCGTGTTTTCGGGGGGCGCGAACACCGGGGAGCTGTTTTTT. As protein: CASVFSGGANTGELFF.

The chain combines TRBV24-1 with TRBJ1-1; the D gene is possibly TRBD1 (5 bases). The CDR3 totals 11 residues. Deletions cut 5 bases from V and 13 bases from J, with 13 bases between. Germline V gene lookup returns CDR1 KGHDR and CDR2 SFDVKD. This CDR3 reads CATSVSDRVFF. CDR3 nucleotides: TGTGCCACCAGTGTGAGTGACAGAGTTTTCTTT.

The V and J genes are TRBV12-3 or TRBV12-4 and TRBJ2-1; 8 bases agree with TRBD2. The V segment lost 6 bases and the J segment 0 bases; nucleotides outside the gene matches: 4. The CDR3 covers 15 residues. CDR3 protein: CASSKTSGSYNEQFF. CDR3 sequence (DNA): TGTGCCAGCAGCAAAACTAGCGGCTCCTACAATGAGCAGTTCTTC.

The genes are TRBV7-2 and TRBJ2-4; D may be TRBD1 or TRBD2 (6 bases each). Germline CDR1 SGHTA, CDR2 FQGNSA. V lost 5 bases to trimming and J lost 4 bases, with 24 bases between them. The CDR3 is made up of 18 amino acids. The CDR3 spells CASSARPHTGAPKNIQYF. The DNA for the CDR3 is TGTGCCAGCAGCGCCCGGCCCCACACGGGGGCGCCGAAAAACATTCAGTACTTC.

The sample holds a few counts of this clonotype. The CDR3 DNA reads TGTGCCAGCAGCGTAGCTTGGACTAGCGACTACGAGCAGTACTTC. Translated, it gives CASSVAWTSDYEQYF. The chain couples TRBV9 to TRBJ2-7; 9 bases map to TRBD2. The V and J ends lost 0 bases and 3 bases, in that order; junction bases with no gene match: 4. The CDR3 runs to 15 residues. The germline CDR1 and CDR2 sequences are SGDLS and YYNGEE.

This clonotype was counted many times. The V and J genes are TRBV20-1 and TRBJ2-7; 11 positions agree with TRBD2. The CDR3 extends over 13 amino acids. Per the germline V gene, CDR1 is DFQATT and CDR2 is SNEGSKA (reference sequence). V gave up 6 bases and J gave up 5 bases; unmatched junction bases: 6. In nucleotides, the CDR3 is TGCAGTGCCGCTACGGGACTAGCGGACGAGCAGTACTTC. The encoded protein is CSAATGLADEQYF.

This clonotype was recorded at least ten times. The CDR3 loop reads CASSPLGHYGYTF. In nucleotides, the CDR3 is TGTGCCAGCAGCCCTCTCGGCCATTATGGCTACACCTTC. The genes are TRBV28 and TRBJ1-2; D is uncertain. V lost 6 bases and J 5 bases, leaving 13 bases between the germline ends. Germline V gene sequence: CDR1 MDHEN, CDR2 SYDVKM. The CDR3 has 13 residues.

This clonotype showed up just once. This sequence joins TRBV19 and TRBJ2-7; D is uncertain. Germline lookup yields CDR1 LNHDA and CDR2 SQIVND (reference sequence). The length of the CDR3 is 13 residues. V gave up 2 bases and J gave up 3 bases, with 8 bases separating them. CDR3 DNA sequence: TGTGCCAGTAGTATAACGGGCGGCTACGAGCAGTACTTC. Protein sequence: CASSITGGYEQYF.

At least ten counts were recorded for this clonotype. This rearrangement joins TRBV2 to TRBJ2-2; D might be TRBD2 (5 bases). This CDR3 has 12 residues. V lost 4 bases and J 5 bases, leaving 5 bases between the germline ends. Looked up from germline, CDR1 is SNHLY and CDR2 is FYNNEI. This CDR3 is CASSAGTGELFF. CDR3 nucleotides: TGTGCCAGCAGTGCGGGGACCGGGGAGCTGTTTTTT.

As concerns this clonotype: This may come from a read error, since a much larger clone is one base off. The chain combines TRBV27 with TRBJ1-1; no clear D. The V and J ends lost 5 bases and 0 bases respectively, with 10 bases between them. Germline-derived CDR1 and CDR2 are MNHEY and SMNVEV (reference sequence). This CDR3 is 14 amino acids long. The CDR3 DNA is TGTGCCAGCAGTCTCACAGATATGAACACTGAAGCTTTCTTT. It translates to CASSLTDMNTEAFF.

V and J are TRBV6-2 or TRBV6-3 and TRBJ2-6; TRBD1 or TRBD2 may be the D gene (6 bases each). The CDR3 is 17 residues long. V lost 3 bases to trimming and J lost 1 base, with 13 bases between them. CDR1 is MNHEY, CDR2 SVGEGT, per germline. CDR3 bases: TGTGCCAGCAGTTATTGGGGGGCGCATTCTGGGGCCAACGTCCTGACTTTC. It translates to CASSYWGAHSGANVLTF.